Listed below are T cell receptor beta chains from one sample, sequenced in a study of T cell responses to AZD1222 COVID-19 vaccine. The table came from immunoSEQ multiplex PCR; TCRdb's copy has only in-frame clones and leaves some out. The table has some 16,000 clones, around four fifths seen once. The source material was peripheral blood, sampled 28 days after the second AZD1222 dose. These receptors were collected from an adult who received the AZD1222 COVID-19 vaccine. The CDR3 runs from the conserved cysteine through the conserved F or W.

>TRBJ2-7|TRBV3-1/TRBV3-2
CASSQVASSYEQYF
>TRBJ2-7|TRBV3-1/TRBV3-2
CASSPPGYYEQYF
>TRBJ2-5|TRBV30
CAWRVRGMGETQYF
>TRBJ1-1|TRBV3-1/TRBV3-2
CASSQDPGSGGEAFF
>TRBJ2-3|TRBV7-8
CASSSTGSFADTQYF
>TRBJ1-3|TRBV13
CASRDRGKRSGNTIYF
>TRBJ2-7|TRBV11-2
CASSLEWGDYEQYF
>TRBJ1-3|TRBV5-6
CASSLSYRAINTIYF
>TRBJ1-5|TRBV30
CAWSEDRDSNQPQHF
>TRBJ2-5|TRBV5-4
CASSPYPSGGAVETQYF
>TRBJ2-7|TRBV2
CASSERGAGGVEQYF
>TRBJ2-1|TRBV10-3
CAIREQESSYNEQFF
>TRBJ2-7|TRBV5-5
CASNRLANPYEQYF
>TRBJ1-3|TRBV29-1
CRWERKPSGNTIYF
>TRBJ2-1|TRBV19
CASSAGQGFNEQFF
>TRBJ2-1|TRBV2
CASTRSYNEQFF
>TRBJ2-2|TRBV28
CASSILAGASTGELFF
>TRBJ1-5|TRBV7-2
CASSFGGSGNQPQHF
>TRBJ2-6|TRBV7-2
CASSLGPAGAGANVLTF
>TRBJ2-6|TRBV7-2
CASRGGGATGANVLTF
>TRBJ1-5|TRBV5-6
CASSFGTGLPPQHF
>TRBJ1-2|TRBV19
CATRRDGQNYGYTF
>TRBJ1-2|TRBV9
CASSVYASVTTLNYGYTF
>TRBJ2-7|TRBV4-3
CASSQQRPGLVPYEQYF
>TRBJ2-3|TRBV12-3/TRBV12-4
CASSFGADTQYF
>TRBJ1-2|TRBV30
CAWSRGQRSLGYTF
>TRBJ1-1|TRBV12-3/TRBV12-4
CASSLGNTEAFF
>TRBJ2-7|TRBV11-2
CASSLGGVMVEQYF
>TRBJ1-2|TRBV10-3
CAIKGARGLGYTF
>TRBJ1-4|TRBV11-2
CASSRTGGGEKLFF
>TRBJ1-5|TRBV7-2
CASSLIMETGYNQPQHF
>TRBJ2-1|TRBV6-4
CASSPSPSGNEQFF
>TRBJ2-3|TRBV7-9
CASSLGGRDTQYF
>TRBJ2-6|TRBV2
CASRPDRTLSGANVLTF
>TRBJ1-4|TRBV5-1
CASSSQGREKLFF
>TRBJ1-1|TRBV19
CASSRDRQNTEAFF
>TRBJ2-1|TRBV4-3
CASSLGLAGGYNEQFF
>TRBJ2-3|TRBV4-1
CASSQVLQNTDTQYF
>TRBJ1-6|TRBV7-9
CASSLRERLAPLHF
>TRBJ1-1|TRBV7-2
CASSLARGAGTEAFF
>TRBJ1-3|TRBV7-2
CASSLDYTISGNTIYF
>TRBJ2-7|TRBV19
CASSMQGSYEQYF
>TRBJ2-7|TRBV6-5
CASSYGENLEQYF
>TRBJ2-7|TRBV29-1
CSVEGQGKRSSYEQYF
>TRBJ1-2|TRBV2
CASTSQEANYGYTF
>TRBJ2-5|TRBV5-8
CASSPWANQETQYF
>TRBJ2-1|TRBV7-2
CASSPWDRGGVEQFF
>TRBJ1-1|TRBV29-1
CSVERGQGGTEAFF